The rows below give T cell receptor beta chains drawn from one sample of a study of T cells in Graves' hyperthyroidism and ophthalmopathy. From the multiplex PCR reads, TCRdb called clonotypes with MiXCR, one entry per CDR3 protein. The sample has some 510,000 distinct CDR3 sequences; under 60% are singletons. Input material: peripheral blood or thyroid tissue (not recorded which). These receptors were obtained from a woman between 18 and 29 years old with Graves' hyperthyroidism. The conserved cysteine and the conserved F or W are not part of the CDR3 here.

V,J,CDR3
TRBV12-3/TRBV12-4,TRBJ2-5,ASSSQGAMETQY
TRBV25-1,TRBJ1-2,ASSFSAGEWGYT
TRBV29-1,TRBJ1-1,NPGQVSFGNTEAF
TRBV24-1,TRBJ2-5,ATSDLMPGAEVETQY
TRBV5-1,TRBJ1-1,AQRGEGTNTEAF
TRBV12-3/TRBV12-4,TRBJ1-5,ASRPRKNQPQH
TRBV5-4,TRBJ2-6,ASSLTGVGGNVLT
TRBV20-1,TRBJ2-7,SARDPRGLGEQY
TRBV29-1,TRBJ1-5,SGTFPGQPQH
TRBV29-1,TRBJ2-3,SVGWTVSTDTQY
TRBV15,TRBJ1-2,ATSRGDYGYT
TRBV2,TRBJ1-4,ASSIGTGKAANEKLF
TRBV7-2,TRBJ1-5,AGSQASDQPQH
TRBV10-3,TRBJ1-6,AISDQANSPLH
TRBV7-2,TRBJ2-2,ASSRGTVTGELF
TRBV13,TRBJ2-7,ASAGAEQY
TRBV6-2/TRBV6-3,TRBJ1-5,ASSYETYQNQPQH
TRBV20-1,TRBJ2-5,SSWGSGTTKETQY
TRBV6-1,TRBJ2-6,ASSEANSGANVLT
TRBV2,TRBJ1-1,ATDTSLTEAF
TRBV10-3,TRBJ1-1,ASSPGRPRLNTEAF
TRBV29-1,TRBJ1-5,SVAPGDGNQPQH
TRBV12-3/TRBV12-4,TRBJ1-1,ASRGLGNTEAF
TRBV11-1,TRBJ1-2,ASSPRQGEYGYT
TRBV20-1,TRBJ2-1,SARGSESSYNEQF
TRBV19,TRBJ2-7,ASSIWTGSSYEQY
TRBV6-2/TRBV6-3,TRBJ1-5,ASSLDRGPMPQH
TRBV12-3/TRBV12-4,TRBJ1-2,ASTSEGNYGYT
TRBV19,TRBJ1-5,ASITGEGGPNQPQH
TRBV10-3,TRBJ2-6,AVSGANVLT
TRBV19,TRBJ1-1,ASATVNTEAF